This entry is about one T cell receptor (beta chain). The antigen is undetermined. This sample was included in a study of vaccination effects on CD4 cells after COVID-19. Study-wide results and limits: The study found that only 1 of 255 vaccine-induced clones from healthy vaccinees cross-reacted with common cold coronaviruses.

Here immunoSEQ multiplex PCR was the method, and the copy in TCRdb shows in-frame clones only, minus some. This sample yields more than 55,000 clones, of which 78% are seen a single time; about 4.5% belongs to the top ten. Upon completion of 10 to 11 days in culture, CD4+ T cells were isolated. It was two doses of either the BNT162b2 or mRNA-1273 vaccine that participants received. Having tested negative for nucleocapsid antibodies, the vaccine recipients showed no prior SARS-CoV-2 infection. Cultures received IL-2 medium that replaced half the medium on days 3 and 7. The sequenced sample was CD4+ T cells from PBMCs cultured without peptide, obtained after COVID-19 vaccination. This receptor was taken from a human donor who received a COVID-19 vaccine.

The CDR3 reads CASSYSRGGEFTEAFF. CDR3 DNA: TGTGCCAGCAGTTACTCGAGGGGGGGCGAGTTTACTGAAGCTTTCTTT. The chain uses TRBV6-5 and TRBJ1-1; possible D gene TRBD1, 6 bases. This CDR3 has 16 amino acids. CDR1 is MNHEY and CDR2 is SVGAGI in the germline V gene. V was cut by 0 bases and J by 5 bases, with 16 bases left in between.